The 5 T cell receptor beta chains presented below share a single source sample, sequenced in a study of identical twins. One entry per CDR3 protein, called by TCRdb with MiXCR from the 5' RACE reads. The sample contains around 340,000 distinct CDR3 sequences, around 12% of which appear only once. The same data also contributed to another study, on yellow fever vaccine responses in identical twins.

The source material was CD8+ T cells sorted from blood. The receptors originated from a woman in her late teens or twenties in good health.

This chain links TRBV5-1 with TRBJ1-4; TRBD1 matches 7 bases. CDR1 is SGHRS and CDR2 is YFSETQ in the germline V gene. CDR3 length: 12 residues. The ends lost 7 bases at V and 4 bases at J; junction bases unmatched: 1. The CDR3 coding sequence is TGCGCCAGCCGGGACAGTAATGAAAAACTGTTTTTT. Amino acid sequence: CASRDSNEKLFF.

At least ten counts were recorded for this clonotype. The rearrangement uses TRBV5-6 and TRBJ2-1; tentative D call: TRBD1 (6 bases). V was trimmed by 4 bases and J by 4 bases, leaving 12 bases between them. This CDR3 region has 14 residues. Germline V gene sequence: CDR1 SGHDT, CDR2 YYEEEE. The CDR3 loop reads CASSLGADYNEQFF. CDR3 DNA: TGTGCCAGCAGCCTGGGGGCAGATTACAATGAGCAGTTCTTC.

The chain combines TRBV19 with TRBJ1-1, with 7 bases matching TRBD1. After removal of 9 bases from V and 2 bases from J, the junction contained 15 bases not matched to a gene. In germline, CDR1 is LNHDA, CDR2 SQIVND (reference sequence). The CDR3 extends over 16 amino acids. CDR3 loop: CASLPGPTGSNTEAFF. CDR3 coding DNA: TGTGCCAGCCTACCCGGACCGACAGGGTCAAACACTGAAGCTTTCTTT.

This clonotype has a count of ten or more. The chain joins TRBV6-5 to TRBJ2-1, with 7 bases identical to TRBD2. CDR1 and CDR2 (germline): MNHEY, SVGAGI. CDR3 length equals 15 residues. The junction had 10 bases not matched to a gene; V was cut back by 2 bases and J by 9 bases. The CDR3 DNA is TGTGCCAGCAGTTACCCCCCCTCCGGGGAGGGTGAGCAGTTCTTC. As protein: CASSYPPSGEGEQFF.

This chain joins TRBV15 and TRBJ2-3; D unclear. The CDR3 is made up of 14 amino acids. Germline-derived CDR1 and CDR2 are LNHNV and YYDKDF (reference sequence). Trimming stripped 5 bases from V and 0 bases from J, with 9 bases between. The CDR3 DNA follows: TGTGCCACCAGCCCACCACTTAGCACAGATACGCAGTATTTT. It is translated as CATSPPLSTDTQYF.